These 25 T cell receptor beta chains came from one sample sequenced in a study of control samples from healthy donors and cancer patients. The repertoire was sequenced with immunoSEQ multiplex PCR; TCRdb's copy has only in-frame clones and lacks some. This sample yields 95,000 to 130,000 clones, of which over 90% are seen a single time; approximately 2.5% belongs to the top ten. Specimen: blood. All receptors derive from a man aged 30 to 45 in good health.

This chain links TRBV28 with TRBJ2-7; unclear D gene. Germline CDR1 MDHEN, CDR2 SYDVKM. Trimming shortened V by 9 bases and J by 3 bases, and 18 bases separated the two germline ends. CDR3 length: 14 residues. CDR3 protein: CASSGSQKDYEQYV. CDR3 sequence (DNA): TGTGCCAGTTCTGGAAGTCAGAAAGACTACGAGCAGTACGTC.

This clone came up once. V and J are TRBV4-2 and TRBJ1-6, with a tentative D call TRBD1 (5 bases). Between the trimmed V and J ends, which lost 0 bases and 9 bases, there was a span of 12 bases. Germline CDR1 LGHNA, CDR2 YNFKEQ. The CDR3 extends over 15 amino acids. The CDR3 DNA reads TGTGCCAGCAGCCAAGAGACAGCCTCTGGTTCACCCCTCCACTTT. Protein: CASSQETASGSPLHF.

This clone was seen once. The rearrangement uses TRBV29-1 and TRBJ2-1; 7 bases match TRBD1. The CDR3 covers 17 residues. Germline assignment: CDR1 SQVTM and CDR2 ANQGSEA. The ends lost 7 bases at V and 8 bases at J; junction bases unmatched: 23. The CDR3 DNA reads as TGCAGCGCGGAACCTAGACAGGGACATCTTGGGGTGGATGAGCAGTTCTTC. It is translated as CSAEPRQGHLGVDEQFF.

This clone was counted between two and nine times. The rearrangement joins TRBV6-5 to TRBJ2-7, with TRBD2 identical over 8 bases. V gave up 6 bases and J gave up 3 bases; unmatched junction bases: 10. In germline, CDR1 is MNHEY, CDR2 SVGAGI. The CDR3 loop spans 15 amino acids. DNA of the CDR3: TGTGCCAGCAGCAACGGGGGGGCCGGGTACTACGAGCAGTACGTC. Translation: CASSNGGAGYYEQYV.

This clone was observed a single time. The J gene is TRBJ2-5, the V gene TRBV4-1; no clear D. The ends were cut back, 4 bases at V and 2 bases at J, with 11 bases in the middle. The CDR3 has 14 amino acids. Per the germline V gene, CDR1 is MGHRA and CDR2 is YSYEKL. CDR3 region: CASSLAPIQETQYF. DNA for the CDR3: TGCGCCAGCAGCCTGGCGCCAATTCAAGAGACCCAGTACTTC.

The chain has TRBV10-1 and TRBJ1-3; D may be TRBD1 (5 bases). CDR3 length equals 15 residues. Between the trimmed V and J ends, which lost 3 bases and 4 bases, there was a span of 13 bases. CDR1 and CDR2 (germline): WNHNN, SYGVQD (reference sequence). CDR3 in amino acids: CASSDPDRSGNTIYF. The CDR3 DNA reads TGCGCCAGCAGTGACCCCGACAGATCCGGAAACACCATATATTTT.

The J gene is TRBJ2-5, the V gene TRBV6-6, with TRBD2 identical over 10 bases. The CDR3 has 15 residues. With V trimmed by 7 bases and J by 1 base, 6 bases remained unmatched. CDR1 MNHNY and CDR2 SVGAGI come from the germline V gene (reference sequence). CDR3 loop: CASKLTSGTQETQYF. CDR3 sequence (DNA): TGTGCCAGCAAGTTAACTAGCGGGACCCAAGAGACCCAGTACTTC.

This rearrangement joins TRBV28 to TRBJ1-1; 10 nucleotides line up with TRBD1. Germline lookup yields CDR1 MDHEN and CDR2 SYDVKM. The ends lost 10 bases at V and 1 base at J; junction bases unmatched: 9. CDR3 length equals 15 residues. CDR3 sequence reads: CATPGQGVRNTEAFF. The CDR3 DNA reads as TGTGCCACGCCAGGACAGGGGGTACGGAACACTGAAGCTTTCTTT. The whole variable domain, filled in from reference TRBV28 and TRBJ1-1, reads DVKVTQSSRYLVKRTGEKVFLECVQDMDHENMFWYRQDPGLGLRLIYFSYDVKMKEKGDIPEGYSVSREKKERFSLILESASTNQTSMYLCATPGQGVRNTEAFFGQGTRLTVV.

CDR3 residues: CASSQAGGGTEAFF. The CDR3 region has the DNA TGTGCCAGCAGCCAAGCGGGGGGCGGGACTGAAGCTTTCTTT. V and J are TRBV14 and TRBJ1-1, with D tentatively TRBD1 (6 bases). V shed 1 base and J shed 5 bases, with 11 bases lying between them. CDR3 length: 14 residues. Germline CDR1 reads SGHDN; CDR2 reads FVKESK.

This chain connects TRBV6-4 to TRBJ1-5; TRBD1 is a possible D gene (5 bases). Trimming took 2 bases from V and 3 from J, leaving 8 bases between them. CDR1 MRHNA and CDR2 SNTAGT come from the germline V gene. The CDR3 is 14 amino acids. The CDR3 is CASSDRDFNQPQHF. Written as DNA, the CDR3 is TGTGCCAGCAGTGACAGGGACTTCAATCAGCCCCAGCATTTT.

CDR3 nucleotides: TGTGCCAGCAGCTTAGTAGTAGCTCGGGTCACCGGGGAGCTGTTTTTT. Residues: CASSLVVARVTGELFF. This chain connects TRBV11-2 to TRBJ2-2; the D is unclear. V was trimmed by 1 base and J by 4 bases, leaving 13 bases between them. Per the germline V gene, CDR1 is SGHAT and CDR2 is FQNNGV. The CDR3 loop spans 16 amino acids.

This clone came up once. The chain couples TRBV7-9 to TRBJ1-1; D gene uncertain. Germline V CDR1 and CDR2: SEHNR, FQNEAQ (reference sequence). Trimming cost V 5 bases and J 5 bases, with 18 bases left between them. The CDR3 spans 15 residues. In DNA form, the CDR3 reads TGTGCCAGCAGCGCCCGTAAGGACGTAAGGACTGAAGCTTTCTTT. It codes for CASSARKDVRTEAFF.

The rearrangement uses TRBV28 and TRBJ1-5; D is uncertain. Between the trimmed V and J ends, which lost 6 bases and 7 bases, there was a span of 10 bases. Germline V lookup: CDR1 MDHEN, CDR2 SYDVKM. The CDR3 loop spans 12 amino acids. The CDR3 protein is CASSPPSQPQHF. CDR3 sequence (DNA): TGTGCCAGCAGCCCTCCTTCCCAGCCCCAGCATTTT.

In this sample, this clone turned up once. The V call is TRBV9, the J call TRBJ1-4; TRBD1 matches 7 bases. V lost 3 bases, J lost 8 bases, and 13 bases stayed unmatched. This CDR3 contains 16 residues. Germline V CDR1 and CDR2: SGDLS, YYNGEE. In DNA, the CDR3 is TGTGCCAGCAGCGGGACAGGACGGCAATTTGGAGAAAAACTGTTTTTT. This codes for CASSGTGRQFGEKLFF.

The chain employs TRBV5-1 and TRBJ1-1; D might be TRBD1 (5 bases). The ends were cut back, 6 bases at V and 8 bases at J, with 14 bases in the middle. Germline V CDR1 and CDR2: SGHRS, YFSETQ. The CDR3 is 12 amino acids. In DNA, the CDR3 is TGCGCCAGCACCAAAGGGGACGGCGAAGCTTTCTTT. Its protein is CASTKGDGEAFF. Filled out from reference TRBV5-1 and TRBJ1-1, the complete variable domain reads KAGVTQTPRYLIKTRGQQVTLSCSPISGHRSVSWYQQTPGQGLQFLFEYFSETQRNKGNFPGRFSGRQFSNSRSEMNVSTLELGDSALYLCASTKGDGEAFFGQGTRLTVV.

The CDR3 nucleotides are TGTGCCAGCAGCCCGCCTGGAGACAGGGGAAATAAAGGCGGGGAGCTGTTTTTT. Translating gives CASSPPGDRGNKGGELFF. The J gene is TRBJ2-2, the V gene TRBV5-4; 8 positions agree with TRBD1. CDR3 length: 18 amino acids. J lost 7 bases, V lost 4 bases, and 18 bases had no gene match. The germline CDR1 and CDR2 sequences are SGHNT and YYREEE (reference sequence). Combining the CDR3 with reference TRBV5-4 and TRBJ2-2 gives the whole variable domain ETGVTQSPTHLIKTRGQQVTLRCSSQSGHNTVSWYQQALGQGPQFIFQYYREEENGRGNFPPRFSGLQFPNYSSELNVNALELDDSALYLCASSPPGDRGNKGGELFFGEGSRLTVL.

The chain employs TRBV2 and TRBJ2-7; D remains ambiguous. V lost 8 bases and J lost 3, with 8 bases in between. This CDR3 contains 11 residues. Germline V CDR1 and CDR2: SNHLY, FYNNEI. CDR3 bases: TGTGCCAGCCTTTACCTCTACGAGCAGTACGTC. It yields the protein CASLYLYEQYV.

The gene calls are TRBV2 and TRBJ1-3; TRBD1 is a possible D gene (5 bases). The CDR3 has 14 residues. Germline lookup yields CDR1 SNHLY and CDR2 FYNNEI. V lost 5 bases, J lost 4 bases, and 12 bases lay in between. The CDR3 bases are TGTGCCAGCAGTACGGGTACAGGCGGAAACACCATATATTTT. It specifies CASSTGTGGNTIYF.

The rearrangement uses TRBV5-5 and TRBJ1-5; D may be TRBD1 (5 bases). Deletions cut 1 base from V and 3 bases from J, with 11 bases between. This CDR3 comprises 15 residues. Germline CDR1 and CDR2: SGHKS and YYEKEE (reference sequence). The CDR3 protein is CASSLTDSYNQPQHF. The CDR3 nucleotides read TGTGCCAGCAGCTTGACCGACAGCTACAATCAGCCCCAGCATTTT.

The chain uses TRBV27 and TRBJ1-5; 10 bases align to TRBD1. Per the germline V gene, CDR1 is MNHEY and CDR2 is SMNVEV (reference sequence). The CDR3 is 15 amino acids. V lost 6 bases, J lost 2 bases, and 4 bases stayed unmatched. CDR3 nucleotides: TGTGCCAGCAGATCCGGGACAGGGGGCAATCAGCCCCAGCATTTT. Translating it yields CASRSGTGGNQPQHF.

The rearrangement joins TRBV7-8 to TRBJ2-1; TRBD1 matches at 8 bases. V dropped 2 bases and J dropped 8; count of bases not matched to a gene: 8. The CDR3 runs to 15 residues. Germline assignment: CDR1 SGHVS and CDR2 FQNEAQ. DNA of the CDR3: TGTGCCAGCAGCTTAACGCAAGACAGGGGCCATGAGCAGTTCTTC. Translating gives CASSLTQDRGHEQFF.

The chain links TRBV5-5 to TRBJ1-4; D not resolved. This CDR3 has 15 residues. Looked up from germline, CDR1 is SGHKS and CDR2 is YYEKEE (reference sequence). V lost 4 bases and J 3 bases, leaving 13 bases between the germline ends. The CDR3 reads CASSPRGLANEKLFF. DNA of the CDR3: TGTGCCAGCAGCCCGCGTGGGCTGGCTAATGAAAAACTGTTTTTT.

The rearrangement joins TRBV5-1 to TRBJ1-1; D is ambiguous. Germline values: CDR1 SGHRS, CDR2 YFSETQ. With 4 bases removed from V and 5 bases from J, the gap between germline ends came to 12 bases. CDR3 length equals 13 residues. CDR3 residues: CASSQNDGTEAFF. CDR3 in DNA: TGCGCCAGCAGCCAAAATGACGGGACTGAAGCTTTCTTT.

The rearrangement uses TRBV28 and TRBJ2-3; D is tentatively TRBD1 or TRBD2 (5 bases each). Germline-derived CDR1 and CDR2 are MDHEN and SYDVKM. V lost 7 bases and J 4 bases, leaving 15 bases between the germline ends. This CDR3 has 14 residues. The CDR3 DNA is TGTGCCAGCACCCAAGGGACCGCTTCAGATACGCAGTATTTT. Protein: CASTQGTASDTQYF.

The chain combines TRBV5-1 with TRBJ2-7; D is perhaps TRBD1 (5 bases). This CDR3 has 14 amino acids. The germline V gene has CDR1 SGHRS and CDR2 YFSETQ. Trimming cost V 0 bases and J 4 bases, with 11 bases left between them. The CDR3 DNA follows: TGCGCCAGCAGCTTGGGCCATTCAGGGTACGAGCAGTACTTC. It is translated as CASSLGHSGYEQYF.